What follows describes a single T cell receptor beta chain. The protocol was immunoSEQ multiplex PCR, while the TCRdb copy is restricted to in-frame clones and leaves out a portion. The sample consists of 350,000 or so clones, around 90% of them appearing once. Between the trimmed V and J ends, which lost 5 bases and 0 bases, there was a span of 10 bases. This CDR3 is built from 15 residues. The data are from a study of blood T cell repertoires in COVID-19. For the study at large: Researchers got acute and convalescent COVID-19 samples from the United States, Italy and Spain. From T cells, B-cell-depleted T cells, or PBMCs came the material, which was cDNA or gDNA.

Seattle's enrolled individuals joined amid active infection and were then monitored longitudinally. The material sequenced was peripheral blood. The chain uses TRBV6-7 and TRBJ1-4; D unresolved. TRBV6-7 is noted as an ORF with a role that remains uncertain. This clonotype was obtained from a woman aged 60-75 years with COVID-19, enrolled during active disease. As DNA, the CDR3 is TGTGCCAGCAGTCCCTTAAATTCAACTAATGAAAAACTGTTTTTT. Amino acids: CASSPLNSTNEKLFF.